This T cell receptor beta chain was retrieved from a study of T cell repertoires in cytomegalovirus infection. For the study at large: CMV infection and matching HLA type were both indicated by public TCR beta signatures.

Overall study results and limits: HLA-C-restricted CMV clonotypes gave the most frequent clonotype in two of eight donors. Based on cumulative public TCR beta family frequency, carriers of CMV plus the relevant HLA were identified.

The V and J ends lost 4 bases and 5 bases, in that order; junction bases with no gene match: 4. Germline loops: CDR1 SGHVS, CDR2 FQNEAQ. There are 15 residues in the CDR3. TCRdb passed the reads through MiXCR, listing each CDR3 protein once. The sample lists roughly 500,000 distinct CDR3 sequences; roughly 34% were seen once. Regarding this clonotype: The antigen is not known.

The TCR sequence derives from a human donor in good health (CMV status not recorded). Some clones in this sample may be carry-over from other donors' samples. This chain connects TRBV7-8 to TRBJ2-7; 14 bases map to TRBD2. The specimen comprised cultured PBMCs, sampled from culture after CMV antigen stimulation. The CDR3 loop reads CASSWPGLAGDEQYF. Here the CDR3 DNA reads TGTGCCAGCAGCTGGCCGGGACTAGCGGGAGACGAGCAGTACTTC.